This T cell receptor (beta chain) was profiled in a study of regulatory dendritic cells for organ transplantation. The ends lost 6 bases at V and 4 bases at J; junction bases unmatched: 5. CDR3 length: 13 residues. Germline V gene data show CDR1 as SNHLY and CDR2 as FYNNEI. TCRdb's table, derived via immunoSEQ multiplex PCR, lists solely in-frame clones and lacks some. The table records some 10,000 clones, 65% of them present only once. Sorted subsets were CFSE-labeled and cultured 4 to 6 days with allogeneic dendritic cells. FACS sorted CD4+ or CD8+ T cells into CD45RA+ naive and CD45RO+ memory. Study conclusions and caveats: Mature dendritic cells appeared to drive more memory CD8+ clonal expansion than regulatory ones. Naive T cells showed high diversity, memory cells less, memory CD8+ least.

In regard to this clone: What it binds is unknown.

This TCR derives from a human donor in good health. V gene TRBV2 combines with J gene TRBJ1-1, with 7 bases lining up with TRBD1. Sequencing was carried out using naive CD4+ T cells from blood cultured with dendritic cells. The subset here: CD45RA+ naive T cells. As DNA, the CDR3 is TGTGCCAGCAGCCCCGACAGGGCCACTGAAGCTTTCTTT. Protein sequence: CASSPDRATEAFF.